A selection of T cell receptor beta chains follows, all from one sample in a study of blood T cells in healthy people across ages. MiXCR, run by TCRdb on the 5' RACE reads, gives a single entry per CDR3 protein. The data show under 1,100,000 distinct CDR3 sequences, 25% seen once. These same data were also listed under a study on T cells of mothers and their children.

What was sequenced was blood. These receptors all stem from a girl aged 2 to 10 in good health. Both conserved end residues are part of each CDR3. The D gene is left open where the match is weak. Size is omitted from some rows. Given values are once, few, many or a class for expanded clones.

cdr3_length: 15; j_call: TRBJ2-7; d_call: TRBD2; clone_size: NA; v_call: TRBV7-3; cdr3_nt: TGTGCCAGCAGGTTGACTAGCGCCAGTTCCTACGAGCAGTACTTC; cdr3_aa: CASRLTSASSYEQYF
cdr3_length: 14; j_call: TRBJ2-5; d_call: NA; clone_size: few; v_call: TRBV29-1; cdr3_nt: TGCAGCGTTGTGTATTGGGCAAGGGAAGAGACCCAGCACTTC; cdr3_aa: CSVVYWAREETQHF
cdr3_length: 14; j_call: TRBJ1-4; d_call: TRBD1; clone_size: few; v_call: TRBV15; cdr3_nt: TGTGCCACCAGCAGAGTGAACAGGGGAGGAAAACTGTTTTTT; cdr3_aa: CATSRVNRGGKLFF
cdr3_length: 16; j_call: TRBJ1-2; d_call: TRBD1; clone_size: NA; v_call: TRBV15; cdr3_nt: TGTGCCACCAGCAGAGGTTCCGGGACAGCAACCTATGGCTACACCTTC; cdr3_aa: CATSRGSGTATYGYTF
cdr3_length: 16; j_call: TRBJ2-1; d_call: NA; clone_size: few; v_call: TRBV20-1; cdr3_nt: TGCAGTGCTAGAGATCGAGAAGTGAGCTCCTACAATGAGCAGTTCTTC; cdr3_aa: CSARDREVSSYNEQFF
cdr3_length: 13; j_call: TRBJ2-5; d_call: NA; clone_size: few; v_call: TRBV7-7; cdr3_nt: TGTGCTAGCAGCTTAGCGTACGCAGGGGCCCAGTACTTC; cdr3_aa: CASSLAYAGAQYF
cdr3_length: 13; j_call: TRBJ2-4; d_call: NA; clone_size: NA; v_call: TRBV3-1; cdr3_nt: TGTGCCAGCAGCCACTCAGCCAAAAACATTCAGTACTTC; cdr3_aa: CASSHSAKNIQYF
cdr3_length: 13; j_call: TRBJ2-5; d_call: NA; clone_size: many; v_call: TRBV25-1; cdr3_nt: TGTGCCAGCAGCGCCGGGGGCCAAGAGACCCAGTACTTC; cdr3_aa: CASSAGGQETQYF
cdr3_length: 13; j_call: TRBJ2-7; d_call: NA; clone_size: few; v_call: TRBV5-1; cdr3_nt: TGCGCCAGCAGCTTGGACAGGGTTTACGAGCAGTGCTTC; cdr3_aa: CASSLDRVYEQCF
cdr3_length: 15; j_call: TRBJ2-5; d_call: TRBD1; clone_size: NA; v_call: TRBV25-1; cdr3_nt: TGTGCCAGCAGCTTCCGGGACAGGGGTTCAGAGACCCAGTACTTC; cdr3_aa: CASSFRDRGSETQYF
cdr3_length: 13; j_call: TRBJ2-6; d_call: NA; clone_size: many; v_call: TRBV28; cdr3_nt: TGTGCCAGCAGCCTCCTCGGGGCCAACGTCCTGACTTTC; cdr3_aa: CASSLLGANVLTF
cdr3_length: 16; j_call: TRBJ2-3; d_call: NA; clone_size: few; v_call: TRBV7-9; cdr3_nt: TGTGCCAGCAGCTCTTCAACATTCGCAGGCACAGATACGCAGTATTTT; cdr3_aa: CASSSSTFAGTDTQYF
cdr3_length: 15; j_call: TRBJ1-6; d_call: NA; clone_size: few; v_call: TRBV7-9; cdr3_nt: TGTGCCAGCAGCCCCGAGGGGCCAGGTTCAGCACCCCTCCACTTT; cdr3_aa: CASSPEGPGSAPLHF
cdr3_length: 15; j_call: TRBJ2-5; d_call: NA; clone_size: NA; v_call: TRBV7-7; cdr3_nt: TGTGCTAGCAGCCCCACGGGTAGTTCTTCAGAGACCCAGTACTTC; cdr3_aa: CASSPTGSSSETQYF